Sequencing of this T cell receptor beta chain was carried out in a study of naive and memory T cell subsets. Two oligonucleotides, mixed equimolar, formed the beta constant-region primer covering TRBC1 and TRBC2. From the UMI-ligation and nested PCR reads, TCRdb called clonotypes with MiXCR, one entry per CDR3 protein. The profile shows roughly 91,000 distinct CDR3 sequences, around 14% of them singletons. This clonotype was found a few times. Its matching antigen is unknown. Broader study findings: Findings for naive and memory subsets could not be checked against ground truth.

Between the trimmed V and J ends, which lost 1 base and 5 bases, there was a span of 14 bases. The germline gives CDR1 SQVTM, CDR2 ANQGSEA. The CDR3 is 14 amino acids. The TCR originated in a human donor in good health. The rearrangement links TRBV29-1 to TRBJ1-2; D is possibly TRBD1 (5 bases). Sequenced: central memory CD4+ T cells from blood. The chain's CDR3 is CSVEVGTQGYGYTF. The DNA for the CDR3 is TGCAGCGTTGAAGTAGGAACCCAGGGTTATGGCTACACCTTC.